These 30 T cell receptor beta chains share one sample of origin, sequenced in a study of T cell clusters in autoimmune cytopenias. Approximately 40,000 genome equivalents of blood DNA were amplified for TRB. TRB was amplified by touch-down multiplex PCR, primer pools A and B combined. Reanalyzing the multiplex PCR reads, TCRdb keeps one entry per CDR3 protein, without DNA. The sample has 6,200 or so distinct CDR3 sequences, and its top ten clones hold 20% to 25%. These data also formed part of another study, on T cell repertoires in aging, cancer and after chemotherapy.

The sequencing input was peripheral blood. All receptors derive from a human donor in good health.

Considering frequency, this clonotype is medium-sized. V is TRBV5-6 and J is TRBJ2-7; TCRdb lists TRBD1, though no DNA is available to test this call. CDR3 length: 14 residues. Germline V gene sequence: CDR1 SGHDT, CDR2 YYEEEE. CDR3: CASSQGTSSYEQYF.

V usage is TRBV15 and J usage is TRBJ1-2; TCRdb picks TRBD1, but there is no DNA to check that call. Germline CDR1 LNHNV, CDR2 YYDKDF (reference sequence). There are 15 residues in the CDR3. This CDR3 reads CATSRDLGRNYGYTF.

Considering frequency, this clonotype is medium-sized. CDR3 region: CASSPPSGEDEQFF. This sequence joins TRBV18 and TRBJ2-1. Germline V gene data show CDR1 as KGHSH and CDR2 as LQKENI. The CDR3 sequence is 14 residues long. Filled out from reference TRBV18 and TRBJ2-1, the complete variable domain reads NAGVMQNPRHLVRRRGQEARLRCSPMKGHSHVYWYRQLPEEGLKFMVYLQKENIIDESGMPKERFSAEFPKEGPSILRIQQVVRGDSAAYFCASSPPSGEDEQFFGPGTRLTVL.

This clonotype ranks as large in terms of frequency. The rearrangement uses TRBV29-1 and TRBJ2-6. CDR1 and CDR2 from the germline V gene are SQVTM and ANQGSEA. The CDR3 length is 14 residues. The CDR3 here is CSVDSGSGANVLTF.

Judged by frequency, this clonotype is medium-sized (0.01 to 0.1%). The V call is TRBV19, the J call TRBJ1-2; TCRdb gives TRBD1 as the D gene, but with no DNA this cannot be confirmed. CDR1 and CDR2 (germline): LNHDA, SQIVND (reference sequence). CDR3 length equals 12 residues. CDR3 sequence reads: CASSRGEYGYTF.

J is TRBJ2-7 and V is TRBV12-3 or TRBV12-4. The CDR3 length is 14 residues. The CDR3: CASRSAGGSYEQYF.

This clonotype is called medium-sized based on its frequency. The V gene is TRBV27, the J gene TRBJ2-5; TCRdb calls TRBD1, which cannot be checked without DNA. CDR3 size: 16 residues. Germline V gives CDR1 MNHEY, CDR2 SMNVEV (reference sequence). The CDR3 reads CASSPPGGGHQETQYF.

This clonotype shows up as medium-sized by frequency. The chain's CDR3 is CAWSVLAGEAGELFF. The V gene is TRBV30, the J gene TRBJ2-2; TCRdb gives TRBD2 as the D gene, but with no DNA this cannot be confirmed. This CDR3 is built from 15 residues. CDR1 is GTSNPN and CDR2 is SVGIG in the germline V gene (reference sequence). Complete variable domain (other parts from reference TRBV30 and TRBJ2-2): SQTIHQWPATLVQPVGSPLSLECTVEGTSNPNLYWYRQAAGRGLQLLFYSVGIGQISSEVPQNLSASRPQDRQFILSSKKLLLSDSGFYLCAWSVLAGEAGELFFGEGSRLTVL.

This chain joins TRBV18 and TRBJ2-7; TCRdb indicates TRBD1, and absent DNA this call remains unverified. Germline V lookup: CDR1 KGHSH, CDR2 LQKENI. This CDR3 has 14 residues. The chain's CDR3 is CASSLGQGSYEQYF.

This chain links TRBV5-1 with TRBJ1-3; TCRdb proposes TRBD1, but this gene call is untestable without DNA. Germline CDR1 is SGHRS and CDR2 is YFSETQ. The CDR3 has 14 amino acids. CDR3 sequence reads: CASSQDRTGNTIYF.

The chain employs TRBV5-1 and TRBJ2-5; the D call of TRBD2 rests on TCRdb alone, since no DNA is present to check it. The CDR3 sequence is 17 residues long. CDR1 SGHRS and CDR2 YFSETQ come from the germline V gene. The CDR3 spells CASSQGLAGLRGETQYF.

This clonotype shows up as medium-sized by frequency. V gene TRBV6-5 combines with J gene TRBJ1-2; TCRdb proposes TRBD1, but this gene call is untestable without DNA. The CDR3 loop spans 12 amino acids. The germline CDR1 and CDR2 sequences are MNHEY and SVGAGI. Here the CDR3 reads CASSRDSYGYTF.

The chain links TRBV4-2 to TRBJ2-2; with no DNA, the TCRdb D assignment of TRBD2 cannot be verified. Germline-derived CDR1 and CDR2 are LGHNA and YNFKEQ. This CDR3 has 14 amino acids. CDR3 sequence reads: CASREGRETGELFF.

J is TRBJ1-5 and V is TRBV27; without DNA, the TCRdb call of TRBD1 cannot be checked. Germline-derived CDR1 and CDR2 are MNHEY and SMNVEV (reference sequence). This CDR3 spans 14 amino acids. The CDR3 sequence: CASSKQGLYQPQHF.

The rearrangement joins TRBV7-3 to TRBJ2-1; TCRdb proposes TRBD1, but this gene call is untestable without DNA. The CDR3 loop spans 16 amino acids. Germline CDR1 is SGHTA and CDR2 is FQGTGA. The CDR3 reads CASSLTGTPGYNEQFF.

This clonotype is called medium-sized based on its frequency. V and J are TRBV19 and TRBJ2-5; TCRdb reports TRBD2, a call that lacks DNA to check it against. The germline gives CDR1 LNHDA, CDR2 SQIVND (reference sequence). There are 15 residues in the CDR3. Here the CDR3 reads CASSELAGGRKTQYF.

The chain couples TRBV5-1 to TRBJ2-5; TCRdb returns TRBD2, unconfirmable since there is no DNA. This CDR3 region has 16 residues. Germline values: CDR1 SGHRS, CDR2 YFSETQ. The CDR3 protein is CASSLALSGGGETQYF. Supplemented by reference TRBV5-1 and TRBJ2-5, the full variable domain reads KAGVTQTPRYLIKTRGQQVTLSCSPISGHRSVSWYQQTPGQGLQFLFEYFSETQRNKGNFPGRFSGRQFSNSRSEMNVSTLELGDSALYLCASSLALSGGGETQYFGPGTRLLVL.

This clonotype is called medium-sized (0.01 to 0.1%) based on its frequency. CDR3 sequence reads: CAISESTPNYGYTF. This sequence joins TRBV10-3 and TRBJ1-2. The CDR3 consists of 14 residues. Germline V gives CDR1 ENHRY, CDR2 SYGVKD.

CDR3: CATRSGAGPGQETQYF. J is TRBJ2-5 and V is TRBV15; there is no DNA to check the TCRdb D call of TRBD1. The CDR3 sequence is 16 residues long. Germline loops: CDR1 LNHNV, CDR2 YYDKDF (reference sequence). Full variable domain (outside the CDR3, taken from reference TRBV15 and TRBJ2-5): DAMVIQNPRYQVTQFGKPVTLSCSQTLNHNVMYWYQQKSSQAPKLLFHYYDKDFNNEADTPDNFQSRRPNTSFCFLDIRSPGLGDTAMYLCATRSGAGPGQETQYFGPGTRLLVL.

This chain connects TRBV27 to TRBJ1-1; without DNA, the TCRdb call of TRBD1 cannot be checked. The CDR3 is 14 residues long. Germline V lookup: CDR1 MNHEY, CDR2 SMNVEV (reference sequence). The CDR3 protein is CASSNRQGGTEAFF.

Its frequency marks this clonotype as medium-sized. The V call is TRBV29-1, the J call TRBJ2-3; TCRdb designates TRBD2, a call that cannot be tested without DNA. CDR1 and CDR2 from the germline V gene are SQVTM and ANQGSEA. The CDR3 contains 19 residues. This CDR3 is CSVESLTSGGSFSTDTQYF.

The V and J genes are TRBV6-5 and TRBJ1-3; the D call from TCRdb, TRBD1, cannot be confirmed without DNA. Germline CDR1 reads MNHEY; CDR2 reads SVGAGI. The CDR3 is made up of 16 amino acids. The CDR3 here is CASIVRFGTSGNTIYF.

The V gene is TRBV5-6, the J gene TRBJ1-4. CDR1 is SGHDT and CDR2 is YYEEEE in the germline V gene. CDR3 length equals 15 residues. The CDR3 protein is CASSVSEWINEKLFF.

This clonotype shows up as medium-sized (0.01 to 0.1%) by frequency. V and J are TRBV19 and TRBJ1-2; there is no DNA to check the TCRdb D call of TRBD1. From germline, CDR1 is LNHDA and CDR2 SQIVND (reference sequence). The CDR3 length is 15 residues. CDR3 loop: CASSPGAGGPYGYTF.

By frequency, this clonotype is medium-sized. The chain combines TRBV19 with TRBJ1-1; TCRdb returns TRBD1, unconfirmable since there is no DNA. CDR3 length equals 14 residues. CDR1 LNHDA and CDR2 SQIVND come from the germline V gene (reference sequence). CDR3 amino acids: CASSLQGDRTEAFF. The full variable domain, its missing parts supplied by reference TRBV19 and TRBJ1-1, is DGGITQSPKYLFRKEGQNVTLSCEQNLNHDAMYWYRQDPGQGLRLIYYSQIVNDFQKGDIAEGYSVSREKKESFPLTVTSAQKNPTAFYLCASSLQGDRTEAFFGQGTRLTVV.

The chain has TRBV27 and TRBJ2-4; there is no DNA to check the TCRdb D call of TRBD1. The CDR3 consists of 16 residues. Germline CDR1 reads MNHEY; CDR2 reads SMNVEV (reference sequence). This chain's CDR3 is CASSLSQGTSKNIQYF.

Its frequency marks this clonotype as medium-sized (0.01 to 0.1%). V usage is TRBV19 and J usage is TRBJ2-3; TCRdb calls TRBD1, which cannot be checked without DNA. CDR3 length: 14 residues. From germline, CDR1 is LNHDA and CDR2 SQIVND (reference sequence). CDR3 protein: CASSEGSGTDTQYF.

According to its frequency, this clonotype is medium-sized (0.01 to 0.1%). The gene calls are TRBV30 and TRBJ2-7; TCRdb indicates TRBD1, and absent DNA this call remains unverified. Germline V gene lookup returns CDR1 GTSNPN and CDR2 SVGIG (reference sequence). CDR3 length: 14 residues. CDR3 residues: CAWEGQGTSYEQYF.

CDR3 residues: CASSPMTSGPYEQYF. The genes are TRBV18 and TRBJ2-7; TCRdb reports TRBD2, a call that lacks DNA to check it against. The CDR3 contains 15 residues. Germline CDR1 KGHSH, CDR2 LQKENI.

The chain links TRBV5-1 to TRBJ2-1; TCRdb's D call, TRBD1, is unchecked because there is no DNA. Looked up from germline, CDR1 is SGHRS and CDR2 is YFSETQ. The CDR3 runs to 15 residues. The CDR3 reads CASSPDGQAYNEQFF.